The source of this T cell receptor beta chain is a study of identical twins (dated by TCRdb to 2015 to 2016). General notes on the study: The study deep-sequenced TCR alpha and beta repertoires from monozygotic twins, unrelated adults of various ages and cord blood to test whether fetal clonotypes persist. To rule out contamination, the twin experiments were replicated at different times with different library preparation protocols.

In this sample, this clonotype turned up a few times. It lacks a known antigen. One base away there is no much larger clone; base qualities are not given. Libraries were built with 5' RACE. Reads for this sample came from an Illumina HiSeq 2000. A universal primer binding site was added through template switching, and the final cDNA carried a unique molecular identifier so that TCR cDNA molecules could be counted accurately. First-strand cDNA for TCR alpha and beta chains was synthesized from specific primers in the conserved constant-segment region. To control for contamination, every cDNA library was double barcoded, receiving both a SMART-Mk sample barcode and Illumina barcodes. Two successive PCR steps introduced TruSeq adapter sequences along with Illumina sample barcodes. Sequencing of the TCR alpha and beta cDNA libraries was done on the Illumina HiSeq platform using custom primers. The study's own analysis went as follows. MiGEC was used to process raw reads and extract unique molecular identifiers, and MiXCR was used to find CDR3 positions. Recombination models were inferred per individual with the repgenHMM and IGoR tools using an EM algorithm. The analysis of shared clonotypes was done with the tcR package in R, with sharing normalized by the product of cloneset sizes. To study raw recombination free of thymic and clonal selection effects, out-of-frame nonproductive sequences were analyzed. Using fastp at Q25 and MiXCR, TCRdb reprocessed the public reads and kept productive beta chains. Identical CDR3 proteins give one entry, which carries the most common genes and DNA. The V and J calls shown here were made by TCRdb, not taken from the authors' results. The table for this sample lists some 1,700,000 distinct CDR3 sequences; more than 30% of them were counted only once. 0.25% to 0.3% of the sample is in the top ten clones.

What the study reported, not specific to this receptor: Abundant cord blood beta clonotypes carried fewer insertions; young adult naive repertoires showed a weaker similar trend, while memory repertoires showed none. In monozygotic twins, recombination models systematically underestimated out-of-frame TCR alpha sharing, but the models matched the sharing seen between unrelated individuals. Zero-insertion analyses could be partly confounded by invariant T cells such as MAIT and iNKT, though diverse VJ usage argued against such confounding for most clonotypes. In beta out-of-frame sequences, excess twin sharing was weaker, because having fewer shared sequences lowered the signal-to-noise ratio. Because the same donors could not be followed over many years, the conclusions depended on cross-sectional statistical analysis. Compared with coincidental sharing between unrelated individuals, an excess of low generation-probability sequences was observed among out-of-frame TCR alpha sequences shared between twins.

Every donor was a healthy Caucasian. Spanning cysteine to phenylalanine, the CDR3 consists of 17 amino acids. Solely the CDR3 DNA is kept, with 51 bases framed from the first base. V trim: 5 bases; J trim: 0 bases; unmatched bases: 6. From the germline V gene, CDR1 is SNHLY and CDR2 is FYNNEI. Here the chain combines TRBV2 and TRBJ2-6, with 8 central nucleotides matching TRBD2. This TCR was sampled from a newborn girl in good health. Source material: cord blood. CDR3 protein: CASSRIAGTSGANVLTF. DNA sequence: TGTGCCAGCAGTCGTATAGCGGGGACCTCTGGGGCCAACGTCCTGACTTTC.